The source of this TCR beta chain is a study of identical twins. Template switching, a step in the protocol, added a universal primer site, and cDNA carried unique molecular identifiers. TCRdb re-derived calls from the 5' RACE reads in MiXCR, one entry per CDR3 protein. This sample has roughly 350,000 distinct CDR3 sequences, with approximately 8.8% found just once. Points from the study as a whole: Among monozygotic twins, out-of-frame TCR alpha sharing exceeded what models predicted.

Germline CDR1 MNHNS, CDR2 SASEGT. The CDR3 spans 15 residues. V was pared by 1 base and J by 4 bases, with 11 bases between. This clonotype was recorded a few times. Antigen unknown. This rearrangement joins TRBV6-1 to TRBJ1-5, with D hard to call. The material sequenced was naive T cells sorted from blood. The source is a woman in her forties or fifties in good health. The CDR3 is CASSEGADYNQPQHF. The CDR3 nucleotides read TGTGCCAGCAGTGAAGGGGCAGACTATAATCAGCCCCAGCATTTT.